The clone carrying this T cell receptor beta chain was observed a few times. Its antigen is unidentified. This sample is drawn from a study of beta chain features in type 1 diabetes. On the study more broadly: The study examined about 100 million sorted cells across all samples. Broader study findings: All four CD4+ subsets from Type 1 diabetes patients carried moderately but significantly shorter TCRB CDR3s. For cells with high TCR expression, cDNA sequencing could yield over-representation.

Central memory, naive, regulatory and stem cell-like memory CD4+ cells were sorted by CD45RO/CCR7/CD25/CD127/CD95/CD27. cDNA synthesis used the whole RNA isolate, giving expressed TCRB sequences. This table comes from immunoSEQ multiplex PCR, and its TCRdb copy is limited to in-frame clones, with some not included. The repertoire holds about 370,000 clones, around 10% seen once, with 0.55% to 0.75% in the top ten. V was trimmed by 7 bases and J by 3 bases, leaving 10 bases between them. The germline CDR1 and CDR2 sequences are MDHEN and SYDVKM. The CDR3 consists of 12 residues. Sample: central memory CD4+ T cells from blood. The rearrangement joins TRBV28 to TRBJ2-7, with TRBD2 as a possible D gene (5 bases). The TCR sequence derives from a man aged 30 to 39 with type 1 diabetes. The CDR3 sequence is CASTSRGYEQYF. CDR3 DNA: TGTGCCAGCACCTCACGGGGCTACGAGCAGTACTTC.